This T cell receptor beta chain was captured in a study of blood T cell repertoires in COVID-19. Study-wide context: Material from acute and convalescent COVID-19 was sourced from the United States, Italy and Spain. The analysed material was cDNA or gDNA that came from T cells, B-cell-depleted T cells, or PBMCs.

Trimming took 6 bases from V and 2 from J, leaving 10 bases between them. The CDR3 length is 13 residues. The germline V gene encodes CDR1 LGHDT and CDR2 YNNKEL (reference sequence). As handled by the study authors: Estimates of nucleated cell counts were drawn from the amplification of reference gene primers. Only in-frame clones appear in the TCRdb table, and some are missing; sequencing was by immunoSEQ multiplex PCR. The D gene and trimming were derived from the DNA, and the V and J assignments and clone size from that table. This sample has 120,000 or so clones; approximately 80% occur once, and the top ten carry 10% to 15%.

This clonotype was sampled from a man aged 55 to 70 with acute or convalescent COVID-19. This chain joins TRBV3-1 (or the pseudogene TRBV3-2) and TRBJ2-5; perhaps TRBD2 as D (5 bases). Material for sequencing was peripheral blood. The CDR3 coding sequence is TGTGCCAGCAGGTCAAGAGGGCAAGAGACCCAGTACTTC. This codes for CASRSRGQETQYF.